What follows are 14 T cell receptor beta chains derived from one specimen sequenced in a study of CD8+CD57+ T cells in acquired aplastic anemia. The TCR beta profiling, which covered VDJ combination and CDR3 sequence, was carried out using genomic DNA as the template. TCRdb used MiXCR to reprocess the reads, holding one entry per CDR3 protein. The sample consists of some 410,000 distinct CDR3 sequences, roughly 64% of them appearing once. The sequenced sample consisted of sorted CD4+, CD8+, or CD8+CD57+ T cells (not recorded which) from PBMCs. The receptors shown here come from a human donor in good health, serving as a control.

This chain connects TRBV7-2 to TRBJ1-6; tentative D call: TRBD1 (5 bases). This CDR3 has 15 amino acids. Trimming removed 9 bases at V and 18 bases at J, with 30 bases between. CDR1 is SGHTA and CDR2 is FQGNSA in the germline V gene. The CDR3 is CASSILVGGRSRYHF. The CDR3 region has the DNA TGTGCCAGTAGTATACTCGTGGGGGGACGTTCACGCTACCACTTT.

The rearrangement joins TRBV20-1 to TRBJ1-1; D is possibly TRBD1 (5 bases). Trimming removed 3 bases from V and 9 bases from J, with 17 bases in between. The germline V gene encodes CDR1 DFQATT and CDR2 SNEGSKA (reference sequence). The CDR3 spans 13 residues. CDR3 in amino acids: CSASTGTYEQAFF. CDR3 coding DNA: TGCAGTGCTAGTACGGGGACCTACGAGCAAGCTTTCTTT.

About this clonotype itself: Mismatch with germline at one junction end may stem from a read error. V gene TRBV29-1 combines with J gene TRBJ1-4; D remains unclear. The germline V gene has CDR1 SQVTM and CDR2 ANQGSEA. The CDR3 has 14 amino acids. CDR3 nucleotide sequence: TGTGGCGTTAGTGAGCCTAGGGCTCAGGAAAAACTGTTTTTT. Residues: CGVSEPRAQEKLFF.

Details on this clonotype: An end of the junction differs from the germline gene, which may be a read error. The rearrangement uses TRBV9 and TRBJ1-5; TRBD1 might be the D (6 bases). The CDR3 has 14 amino acids. Germline-derived CDR1 and CDR2 are SGDLS and YYNGEE. CDR3 coding DNA: TGTGCCAGCAGCCACCAGGGACAAGCGCGGGGGCCCTATTTT. Translating gives CASSHQGQARGPYF.

The J gene is TRBJ1-2, the V gene TRBV29-1; 8 positions agree with TRBD1. The CDR3 length is 13 residues. Germline V CDR1 and CDR2: SQVTM, ANQGSEA. V lost 6 bases to trimming and J lost 7 bases; unmatched junction nucleotides: 10. The DNA of the CDR3 is TGCAGCGTCCCATCAGGGGGCCTCGGTGGCTACACCTTC. Translating gives CSVPSGGLGGYTF.

The sample holds one count of this clonotype. Its ends do not fully match the called genes, so a read error is possible. The chain couples TRBV7-8 to TRBJ2-5, with D tentatively TRBD1 (5 bases). This CDR3 contains 14 residues. The germline gives CDR1 SGHVS, CDR2 FQNEAQ. CDR3 in DNA: TGTGCCAGCAGCCAAGGGGTGGGAAGCACAGATACGCAGTTC. Protein product: CASSQGVGSTDTQF.

V and J are TRBV5-1 and TRBJ2-5, with a weak D call TRBD2 (5 bases). Trimming left V 0 bases short and J 5 bases short, with 17 bases between. Germline V gives CDR1 SGHRS, CDR2 YFSETQ. This CDR3 comprises 16 residues. CDR3 protein: CASSLGPGSWKETQYF. For the CDR3, the DNA is TGCGCCAGCAGCTTGGGTCCGGGGAGCTGGAAGGAGACCCAGTACTTC. The whole variable domain, filled in from reference TRBV5-1 and TRBJ2-5, reads KAGVTQTPRYLIKTRGQQVTLSCSPISGHRSVSWYQQTPGQGLQFLFEYFSETQRNKGNFPGRFSGRQFSNSRSEMNVSTLELGDSALYLCASSLGPGSWKETQYFGPGTRLLVL.

Points on this clonotype: A read error may account for a junction end that differs from germline. The V call is TRBV7-6, the J call TRBJ2-3; 9 positions agree with TRBD1. Per the germline V gene, CDR1 is SGHVS and CDR2 is FNYEAQ. This CDR3 region has 15 residues. CDR3 coding DNA: TGTGCCAGCAGCCGTCAACAGGGGGCTAACTATACGCACTATTTT. Translation: CASSRQQGANYTHYF.

This clonotype was recorded at least ten times. The V gene is TRBV12-3 or TRBV12-4, the J gene TRBJ2-7, with TRBD1 matching over 10 bases. J lost 6 bases, V lost 5 bases, and 4 bases had no gene match. The CDR3 loop spans 13 amino acids. The CDR3 DNA follows: TGTGCCAGCAGTCCGGGGACAGGGGTCGAGCAGTACTTC. As protein: CASSPGTGVEQYF.

This clonotype is a singleton in its sample. The germline gene is not matched at one end of the junction; a read error may be the cause. This chain joins TRBV2 and TRBJ2-7; D is possibly TRBD2 (5 bases). The CDR3 is 15 residues long. Germline V gene sequence: CDR1 SNHLY, CDR2 FYNNEI. This chain's CDR3 is CASSSWRAASNEQYF. In nucleotides, the CDR3 is TGTGCCAGCAGTAGTTGGCGGGCGGCCTCCAACGAGCAGTACTTC.

The sample holds many counts of this clonotype. V is TRBV30 and J is TRBJ1-3; weak D call: TRBD1 (5 bases). Germline assignment: CDR1 GTSNPN and CDR2 SVGIG (reference sequence). This CDR3 has 11 residues. DNA of the CDR3: TGTTCGTCGGGGGACGGAAACACCATATATTTT. It encodes CSSGDGNTIYF.

The CDR3 DNA is TGCAGTGCTGCGCCGGGACGGGTGGAGGAGTACTTC. It codes for CSAAPGRVEEYF. This chain connects TRBV20-1 to TRBJ2-7; D possibly uses TRBD1 or TRBD2 (5 bases each). Trimming took off 5 bases at V and 11 bases at J, with 19 bases between the two ends. The CDR3 loop spans 12 amino acids. Germline CDR1 and CDR2: DFQATT and SNEGSKA (reference sequence).

On this clonotype itself: A much more abundant neighbour one base away suggests this may be a read error. The chain couples TRBV3-1 to TRBJ1-4; D is unresolved. This CDR3 spans 12 amino acids. V was pared by 0 bases and J by 6 bases, with 2 bases between. Per germline, CDR1 LGHDT and CDR2 YNNKEL (reference sequence). The CDR3 sequence is CASSQDYEKLFF. The DNA for the CDR3 is TGTGCCAGCAGCCAAGATTATGAAAAACTGTTTTTT.

On this clonotype itself: The junction differs from germline at one of its ends, possibly a read error. V is TRBV20-1 and J is TRBJ2-1; D is unresolved. The V gene's germline CDR1 is DFQATT and CDR2 SNEGSKA (reference sequence). The CDR3 is made up of 10 amino acids. The CDR3 DNA sequence: TGCAGTGCCAAAGTTGAAGGGCAGGTGTTC. Translation gives CSAKVEGQVF.